This T cell receptor (beta chain) was profiled in a study of post-analysis software for immune sequencing data. About the research overall: Disease trajectories encompassed relapsing-remitting, secondary progressive and progressive-relapsing multiple sclerosis.

Study outcomes and limitations: Relative to controls, patients with multiple sclerosis showed significantly lower normalized Chao1 diversity. Included in a set of a handful of TRBV segments more frequent in patients than controls were TRBV5-6, TRBV5-1 and TRBV20-1. With F measure, samples from one preparation batch clustered together strongly.

CDR3 size: 12 residues. Between the trimmed V and J ends, which lost 5 bases and 8 bases, there was a span of 13 bases. The germline V gene has CDR1 SGHRS and CDR2 YFSETQ. With respect to this clonotype: Its antigen is not known.

Carried by the TCR beta cDNA libraries were unique molecular identifiers. Yield was 500,000 or so cDNA molecules from around 1 to 10 million T cells. One entry per CDR3 protein, called by TCRdb with MiXCR from the PCR reads. The table shows about 170,000 distinct CDR3 sequences, with 30% occurring only once. The source material was blood. The origin of this receptor is a girl aged 5 to 17 with multiple sclerosis. This rearrangement joins TRBV5-1 to TRBJ1-2; perhaps TRBD1 as D (5 bases). The CDR3 here is CASRGGEEGYTF. CDR3 DNA sequence: TGCGCCAGCAGAGGAGGGGAAGAGGGCTACACCTTC. Variable domain in full (rest from reference TRBV5-1 and TRBJ1-2): KAGVTQTPRYLIKTRGQQVTLSCSPISGHRSVSWYQQTPGQGLQFLFEYFSETQRNKGNFPGRFSGRQFSNSRSEMNVSTLELGDSALYLCASRGGEEGYTFGSGTRLTVV.